This TCR beta chain was profiled in a study of blood T cell repertoires in COVID-19. The overall study: The origin of the acute and convalescent COVID-19 samples was the United States, Italy and Spain.

Sequencing used immunoSEQ multiplex PCR; TCRdb keeps in-frame clones, though not all of them. Of around 300,000 clones detected, more than 80% appear once; the ten largest clones hold about 3%. V trimming: 7 bases; J trimming: 2 bases; junction bases outside the gene matches: 5. The germline V gene has CDR1 SGHDT and CDR2 YYEEEE. This CDR3 comprises 13 residues. The V call is TRBV5-6, the J call TRBJ2-7; TRBD1 matches at 8 bases. Sequenced material: peripheral blood. The receptor was derived from a woman under 40 with active or convalescent COVID-19. The CDR3 protein is CASSDRATYEQYF. The CDR3 coding sequence is TGTGCCAGCTCGGACAGGGCAACCTACGAGCAGTACTTC. Full variable domain (rest looked up from reference TRBV5-6 and TRBJ2-7): DAGVTQSPTHLIKTRGQQVTLRCSPKSGHDTVSWYQQALGQGPQFIFQYYEEEERQRGNFPDRFSGHQFPNYSSELNVNALLLGDSALYLCASSDRATYEQYFGPGTRLTVT.